A single T cell receptor (beta chain) is shown here with its context. The antigen remains unidentified. With molecular barcodes, quantitative 5'-RACE was used to make the TCR beta libraries. MiXCR, run by TCRdb on the 5' RACE reads, gives a single entry per CDR3 protein. Here the sample spans some 340,000 distinct CDR3 sequences, roughly 14% being singletons. The data were taken from a study of CD8 T cells in ankylosing spondylitis. Regarding the study as a whole: Clones linked to the disease showed a CD8+ phenotype. They occurred at relatively low frequencies in peripheral blood. Matched synovial fluid from ankylosing spondylitis patients was reported to be enriched for disease-linked clones. What seemed typical of ankylosing spondylitis blood was a TCR beta motif built from about eight highly homologous variants.

The sequence was collected from a male donor with ankylosing spondylitis or in good health (not recorded which). The sequenced sample was blood, either unsorted or a sorted T cell fraction (not recorded which).

The CDR3: CASSYVGTDTQYF. In DNA, the CDR3 is TGTGCCAGCAGTTACGTTGGCACAGATACGCAGTATTTT. The chain couples TRBV6-2 or TRBV6-3 to TRBJ2-3, with D unclear. V gave up 2 bases and J gave up 1 base, with 4 bases separating them. The CDR3 is made up of 13 amino acids. Germline CDR1 and CDR2: MNHEY and SVGEGT.